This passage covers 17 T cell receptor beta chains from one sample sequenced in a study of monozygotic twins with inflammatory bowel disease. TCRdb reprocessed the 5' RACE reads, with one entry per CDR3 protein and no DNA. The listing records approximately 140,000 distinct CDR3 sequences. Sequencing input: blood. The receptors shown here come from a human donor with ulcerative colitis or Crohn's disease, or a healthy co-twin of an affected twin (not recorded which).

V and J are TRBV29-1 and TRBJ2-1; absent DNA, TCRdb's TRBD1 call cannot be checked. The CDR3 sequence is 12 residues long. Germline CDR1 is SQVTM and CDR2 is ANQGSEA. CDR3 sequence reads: CSAAGQESEQFF.

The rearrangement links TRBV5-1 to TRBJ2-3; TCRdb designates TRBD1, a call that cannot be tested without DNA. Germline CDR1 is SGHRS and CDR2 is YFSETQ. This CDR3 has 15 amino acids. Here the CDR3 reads CASSLASGGSDTQYF.

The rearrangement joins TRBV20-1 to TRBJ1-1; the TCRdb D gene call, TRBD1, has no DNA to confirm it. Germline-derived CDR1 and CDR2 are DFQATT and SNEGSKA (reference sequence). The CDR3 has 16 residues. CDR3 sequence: CSARDPGRRLNTEAFF.

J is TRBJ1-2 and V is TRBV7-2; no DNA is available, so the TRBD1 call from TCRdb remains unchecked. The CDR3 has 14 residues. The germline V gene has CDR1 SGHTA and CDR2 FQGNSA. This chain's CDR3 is CASSPRTGGYGYTF.

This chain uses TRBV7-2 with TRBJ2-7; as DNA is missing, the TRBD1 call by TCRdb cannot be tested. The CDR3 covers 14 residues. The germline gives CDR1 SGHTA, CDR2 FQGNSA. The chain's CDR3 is CASSTRPHLREQYF.

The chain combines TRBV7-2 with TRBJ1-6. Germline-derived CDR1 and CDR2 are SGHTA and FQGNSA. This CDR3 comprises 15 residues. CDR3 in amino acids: CASSLKSSYNSPLHF.

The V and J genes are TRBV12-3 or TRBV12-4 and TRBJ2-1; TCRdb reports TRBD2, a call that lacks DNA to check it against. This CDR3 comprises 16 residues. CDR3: CASSPLLAGGYNEQFF.

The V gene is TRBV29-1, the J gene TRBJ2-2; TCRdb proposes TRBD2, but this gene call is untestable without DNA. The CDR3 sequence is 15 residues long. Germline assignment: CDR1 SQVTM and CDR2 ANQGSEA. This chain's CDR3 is CSALGRGSNTGELFF.

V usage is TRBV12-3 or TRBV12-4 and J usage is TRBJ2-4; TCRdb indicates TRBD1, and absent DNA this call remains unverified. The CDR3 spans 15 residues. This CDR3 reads CASQIGGSVKNIQYF.

This CDR3 reads CSALRTLNTGELFF. This rearrangement joins TRBV20-1 to TRBJ2-2; the TCRdb D gene call, TRBD2, has no DNA to confirm it. CDR3 length equals 14 residues. CDR1 and CDR2 from the germline V gene are DFQATT and SNEGSKA (reference sequence).

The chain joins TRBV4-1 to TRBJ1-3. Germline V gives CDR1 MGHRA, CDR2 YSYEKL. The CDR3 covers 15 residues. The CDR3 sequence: CASTLGTASGNTIYF.

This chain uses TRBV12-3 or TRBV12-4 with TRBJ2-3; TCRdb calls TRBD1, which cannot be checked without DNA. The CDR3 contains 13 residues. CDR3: CASSSSGGDTQYF.

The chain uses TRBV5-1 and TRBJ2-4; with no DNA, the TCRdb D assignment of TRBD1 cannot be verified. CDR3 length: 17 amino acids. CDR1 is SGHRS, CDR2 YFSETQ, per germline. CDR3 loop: CASSGDLRGLAKNIQYF.

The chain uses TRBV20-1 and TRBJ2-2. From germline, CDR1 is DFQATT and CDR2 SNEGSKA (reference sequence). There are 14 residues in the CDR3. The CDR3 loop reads CSAGSRANTGELFF.

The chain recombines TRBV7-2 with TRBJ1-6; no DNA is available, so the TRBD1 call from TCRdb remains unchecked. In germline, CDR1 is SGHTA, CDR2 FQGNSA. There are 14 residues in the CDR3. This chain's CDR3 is CASRLQGDGSPLHF.

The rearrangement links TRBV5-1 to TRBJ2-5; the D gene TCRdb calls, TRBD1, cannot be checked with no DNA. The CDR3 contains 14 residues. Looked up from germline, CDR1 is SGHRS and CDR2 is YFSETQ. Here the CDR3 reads CASSLDPGVETQYF.

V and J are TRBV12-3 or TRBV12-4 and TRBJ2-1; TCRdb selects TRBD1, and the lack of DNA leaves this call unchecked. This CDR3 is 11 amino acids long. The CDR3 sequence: CASRGDNEQFF.